This T cell receptor beta chain stems from a study of Graves' ophthalmopathy and Graves' hyperthyroidism (dated by TCRdb to the late 2010s). Broadly, across the study: Peripheral blood was collected before any treatment was given, at the time of initial diagnosis. Following sampling, methimazole starting at 30 mg daily was administered to hyperthyroidism patients, and high-dose intravenous methylprednisolone was administered to ophthalmopathy patients. To explore V-J signatures distinguishing ophthalmopathy from hyperthyroidism, a discovery set of more than 95 patients (43 ophthalmopathy, about 57 stable hyperthyroidism) was enrolled. In over 5 hyperthyroidism patients, the T-cell repertoire of thyroid tissue was compared with the T-cell repertoire of blood. The independent validation cohort included 18 to 20 hyperthyroidism patients plus 17 patients who later progressed from hyperthyroidism to ophthalmopathy. In total, some 140 blood samples were TCR-sequenced: approximately 40 ophthalmopathy, approximately 75 hyperthyroidism and approximately 17 hyperthyroidism-to-ophthalmopathy patients. The study used TCR beta repertoire signatures to distinguish Graves' ophthalmopathy from Graves' hyperthyroidism and to predict progression to ophthalmopathy. Summary of the overall study and its limitations: In validation, the model predicted ophthalmopathy progression with over 60% sensitivity and roughly 72% specificity; some twelve predicted patients were CT-confirmed with GO in a median of approximately 6.2 months. Most expanded thyroid clonotypes with a frequency above 0.001 also appeared in blood, which suggests that blood repertoires may reflect the immune response in the thyroid. No statistical method was used to set the sample size in advance, and the investigators knew which group each participant was assigned to. The 13-signature model separated ophthalmopathy from stable hyperthyroidism with 85% to 90% sensitivity and just under 84% specificity in cross-validation, and 80%/75% in the test set.

The CDR3 holds 13 amino acids from the cysteine to the phenylalanine. Just the 39-base CDR3 DNA is kept, in frame starting at base 1. In the germline V gene, CDR1 corresponds to SQVTM and CDR2 to ANQGSEA. Relative to germline, V is 0 bases shorter and J is 3 bases shorter, with 6 bases between their ends. With respect to this clonotype: Its antigen is unknown. It has no much larger one-base neighbor in the sample; base qualities were not kept.

Patients with ophthalmopathy had moderately to severely active disease, with a Clinical Activity Score of 3 or more, a NOSPECS grade of 4 or more, and a disease duration of less than 3 months. Patients were excluded if they had other autoimmune diseases, uncontrolled infections, pregnancy or lactation. Clinical symptoms, serum thyroxine, TRAb, thyroid ultrasound and orbital computed tomography formed the basis of the diagnosis. PBMCs were isolated from about 9.1 ml of fresh peripheral blood by Ficoll-Paque density gradient centrifugation. Trizol reagent was used to extract the total RNA, and its quality was then checked on an Agilent 2100 Bioanalyzer. TCR beta CDR3 regions were amplified from RNA transcripts for repertoire sequencing. The first round was an RT-PCR using HTBI primers with the Qiagen OneStep RT-PCR kit, and this first round was followed by a second-round multiplex PCR, then size selection and purification. Libraries were sequenced paired-end with 100 bp reads on an Illumina HiSeq2000. As for how the authors treated the data: SOAPnuke was used to process the reads, throwing out any read that had adapters, had uncalled bases, had a mean Phred below 15, or lacked an exact constant-primer or identifier match. COPE v1.2.5 was used to merge high-quality paired reads. Each unique nucleotide sequence was defined as a clonotype, and clonotypes were aligned to IMGT TRB V, D and J references with MiTCR v1.1. The analysis was limited to V-J combinations with a frequency above 0.0001, which together covered around 99% of the repertoires. A TCR clonal expansion and chaos score per V-J combination was defined as the ratio of F50 clonal expansion to chaos observed in the TCRdist matrix. Welch's t-statistics and random forest were used to narrow the features down to about twelve V-J combinations, which were then fed into a naive Bayes classifier. The similarity between thyroid and blood repertoires was quantified using the Morisita-Horn index. TCRdb reran the public reads through fastp at Q25 and MiXCR, keeping productive beta chains. Merged by CDR3 protein, the rows form single entries marked with the most common genes and DNA. TCRdb assigned the V and J calls; the authors' analysis was not used. In this sample the table shows hundreds of thousands of distinct CDR3 sequences, roughly two fifths of which occur a single time. Roughly 45% of the sample goes to the ten largest clones.

The rearranged chain carries TRBV29-1 and TRBJ2-1; 5 matching bases give a weak D call of TRBD2. Material: peripheral blood. The sequence was collected from an adult man with Graves' ophthalmopathy. CDR3 reads: CSVEDGLYNEQFF. The nucleotide sequence is given as TGCAGCGTTGAAGACGGACTCTACAATGAGCAGTTCTTC.